The 31 T cell receptor beta chains below come from one sample, sequenced in a study of T cells in Graves' hyperthyroidism and ophthalmopathy (dated by TCRdb to 2018 to 2020). Receptor libraries were prepared by multiplex PCR. This sample was sequenced with an Illumina HiSeq 2000. TCR beta CDR3 regions were amplified from RNA transcripts. For the first round of RT-PCR on the TCR CDR3, the HTBI primer set was used together with the Qiagen OneStep RT-PCR kit. TCRdb reprocessing: public reads trimmed at Q25 with fastp, clones called with MiXCR, in-frame beta chains kept. For every CDR3 protein sequence, its rows merge into one entry that carries the most common genes and DNA. The sample records approximately 600,000 distinct CDR3 sequences, about 14% of which are singletons. 3.5% to 4.5% of the sample goes to the ten largest clones. Material: blood. These receptor sequences come from a middle-aged woman with Graves' ophthalmopathy.

This clonotype was counted a few times. The CDR3 DNA follows: TGCAGTGCTAGCCTGACATCGTACCAAGAGACCCAGTACTTC. It encodes CSASLTSYQETQYF. The genes are TRBV20-1 and TRBJ2-5; no clear D gene. In germline, CDR1 is DFQATT, CDR2 SNEGSKA (reference sequence). The CDR3 runs to 14 residues. Trimming stripped 3 bases from V and 0 bases from J, with 11 bases between.

The sample holds many counts of this clonotype. The chain carries TRBV19 and TRBJ1-1, with 9 bases matching TRBD1. This CDR3 contains 14 residues. CDR1 and CDR2 from the germline V gene are LNHDA and SQIVND (reference sequence). Trimming cost V 6 bases and J 9 bases; bases outside gene matches: 11. This chain's CDR3 is CASSLRDRADKAFF. CDR3 DNA: TGTGCCAGTAGCCTACGGGACAGGGCAGATAAAGCTTTCTTT.

The chain uses TRBV7-9 and TRBJ1-6; TRBD1 aligns across 7 bases. The CDR3 extends over 14 amino acids. V was clipped by 5 bases and J by 12 bases; unmatched bases: 10. The germline CDR1 and CDR2 sequences are SEHNR and FQNEAQ (reference sequence). The CDR3 protein is CASSHPDRPLPLHF. In DNA, the CDR3 is TGTGCCAGCAGCCACCCGGACAGGCCTTTACCCCTCCACTTT.

This clonotype has more than one count but fewer than ten. Mismatch with germline at one junction end may stem from a read error. The CDR3 spells CATTPVHGDSYEQCF. The CDR3 DNA reads TGTGCCACCACCCCGGTACACGGCGACTCCTACGAGCAGTGCTTC. V gene TRBV19 combines with J gene TRBJ2-7; unclear D gene. Germline CDR1 reads LNHDA; CDR2 reads SQIVND (reference sequence). The CDR3 contains 15 residues.

This clonotype was detected many times. The rearrangement joins TRBV14 to TRBJ1-2; a weak D match, TRBD1 (6 bases). The V and J ends lost 2 bases and 0 bases respectively, with 13 bases between them. Germline-derived CDR1 and CDR2 are SGHDN and FVKESK. The CDR3 covers 16 residues. CDR3 DNA: TGTGCCAGCAGCCAACTGGACAGTATAACTAACTATGGCTACACCTTC. Amino acids: CASSQLDSITNYGYTF. Supplemented by reference TRBV14 and TRBJ1-2, the full variable domain reads EAGVTQFPSHSVIEKGQTVTLRCDPISGHDNLYWYRRVMGKEIKFLLHFVKESKQDESGMPNNRFLAERTGGTYSTLKVQPAELEDSGVYFCASSQLDSITNYGYTFGSGTRLTVV.

This clonotype was observed a single time. The gene calls are TRBV19 and TRBJ2-7; TRBD2 matches at 9 bases. This CDR3 is 15 amino acids long. Germline values: CDR1 LNHDA, CDR2 SQIVND (reference sequence). The J segment lost 2 bases and the V segment lost 5 bases, leaving 7 bases of the junction unmatched. The CDR3 DNA follows: TGTGCCAGTAGTGGAGCGGGAGGTGGCCCCTACGAGCAGTACTTC. Translated: CASSGAGGGPYEQYF.

The sample holds a few counts of this clonotype. The V gene is TRBV29-1, the J gene TRBJ2-2; D tentatively fits TRBD1 or TRBD2 (5 bases each). The V end lost 6 bases, the J end lost 6 bases, and 17 bases lay between the germline ends. There are 14 residues in the CDR3. Germline CDR1 and CDR2: SQVTM and ANQGSEA. The CDR3 nucleotides read TGCAGCGTCGCAAATTTCGGGACCTCCGGGGAGCTGTTTTTT. Protein: CSVANFGTSGELFF.

This clonotype has at least ten counts. J is TRBJ2-2 and V is TRBV6-5, with 8 bases lining up with TRBD2. The CDR3 extends over 15 amino acids. Trimming at V came to 6 bases and at J to 1 base, leaving 4 bases not matched to a gene. Germline V gives CDR1 MNHEY, CDR2 SVGAGI. CDR3 in DNA: TGTGCCAGCAGGCCGGGACTAGGGAACACCGGGGAGCTGTTTTTT. It translates to CASRPGLGNTGELFF.

This clonotype was counted many times. V usage is TRBV7-2 and J usage is TRBJ2-5; D call uncertain. The CDR3 totals 13 residues. Per the germline V gene, CDR1 is SGHTA and CDR2 is FQGNSA. The ends were cut back, 4 bases at V and 2 bases at J, with 8 bases in the middle. This CDR3 is CASSSIRQETQYF. CDR3 nucleotides: TGTGCCAGCAGCTCAATTAGGCAAGAGACCCAGTACTTC.

This clonotype was detected a few times. The chain uses TRBV19 and TRBJ2-4; D gene unclear. Trimming left V 10 bases short and J 9 bases short, with 22 bases between. Germline V gene lookup returns CDR1 LNHDA and CDR2 SQIVND (reference sequence). CDR3 size: 14 residues. The DNA for the CDR3 is TGTGCCACCCAACCCTCTGACACTATGGCCATTCAGTACTTC. Its protein is CATQPSDTMAIQYF.

This sequence joins TRBV11-3 and TRBJ1-2; maybe TRBD1 (6 bases). Trimming pared 5 bases from V and 4 bases from J, leaving 14 bases between. From germline, CDR1 is SGHNT and CDR2 YENEEA. This CDR3 is 14 amino acids long. In DNA, the CDR3 is TGTGCCAGCAGCCCGTCAGGGGCTGGCTATGGCTACACCTTC. Its translation is CASSPSGAGYGYTF.

This clonotype was recorded many times. The V and J genes are TRBV30 and TRBJ2-5, with unresolved D. The V gene's germline CDR1 is GTSNPN and CDR2 SVGIG (reference sequence). The length of the CDR3 is 15 residues. V was shortened by 0 bases and J by 2 bases, with 13 bases between the two germline ends. CDR3 bases: TGTGCCTGGAGTGTAAGATACAGTGGTCAAGAGACCCAGTACTTC. Its protein product is CAWSVRYSGQETQYF. The complete variable domain, with remaining parts taken from reference TRBV30 and TRBJ2-5, reads SQTIHQWPATLVQPVGSPLSLECTVEGTSNPNLYWYRQAAGRGLQLLFYSVGIGQISSEVPQNLSASRPQDRQFILSSKKLLLSDSGFYLCAWSVRYSGQETQYFGPGTRLLVL.

This clonotype was counted at least ten times. V and J are TRBV19 and TRBJ1-1, with a possible D match to TRBD1 (6 bases). The germline CDR1 and CDR2 sequences are LNHDA and SQIVND (reference sequence). This CDR3 has 13 residues. Trimming left V 4 bases short and J 1 base short, with 7 bases between. CDR3 loop: CASSTQGNTEAFF. The CDR3 DNA reads TGTGCCAGTAGTACACAGGGGAACACTGAAGCTTTCTTT.

This clonotype occurred many times. The chain recombines TRBV6-1 with TRBJ1-2; TRBD1 matches at 9 bases. V trimming: 6 bases; J trimming: 8 bases; junction bases outside the gene matches: 10. CDR1 and CDR2 (germline): MNHNS, SASEGT. CDR3 length: 14 residues. Written as DNA, the CDR3 is TGTGCCAGCAGCAGACAGGGGGGAATGGAAGGCTACACCTTC. It yields the protein CASSRQGGMEGYTF.

This clonotype was counted ten times or more. The chain links TRBV19 to TRBJ1-1; tentative D call: TRBD1 (6 bases). V dropped 4 bases and J dropped 0 bases, with 15 bases sitting between them. This CDR3 has 16 residues. Germline CDR1 reads LNHDA; CDR2 reads SQIVND (reference sequence). DNA for the CDR3: TGTGCCAGTAGTAGGGACAAAAGATACATGAACACTGAAGCTTTCTTT. This gives the protein CASSRDKRYMNTEAFF.

The table lists this clonotype with a count of one. V and J are TRBV6-2 or TRBV6-3 and TRBJ1-1; a weak D match, TRBD1 (5 bases). Trimming removed 4 bases at V and 3 bases at J, with 21 bases between. The CDR3 covers 17 residues. Germline CDR1 MNHEY, CDR2 SVGEGT. CDR3 sequence reads: CASSSHLGRGGDTEAFF. Here the CDR3 DNA reads TGTGCCAGCAGTTCCCATCTAGGTCGGGGAGGGGACACTGAAGCTTTCTTT.

J is TRBJ2-7 and V is TRBV7-9; no definite D call. The CDR3 runs 14 residues. Germline V gives CDR1 SEHNR, CDR2 FQNEAQ (reference sequence). V lost 3 bases and J lost 7, with 16 bases in between. CDR3 bases: TGTGCCAGCAGCTTCGGTTTTGGTAGCTTAGAGCAGTACTTC. As protein: CASSFGFGSLEQYF.

This clonotype was counted many times. The chain has TRBV5-1 and TRBJ2-7, with 10 bases matching TRBD1. There are 14 residues in the CDR3. Germline CDR1 is SGHRS and CDR2 is YFSETQ. The J segment lost 3 bases and the V segment lost 7 bases, leaving 7 bases of the junction unmatched. The CDR3 sequence is CASPRTGGNYEQYF. The CDR3 nucleotides are TGCGCCAGCCCCCGGACAGGGGGGAACTACGAGCAGTACTTC.

The rearrangement links TRBV5-1 to TRBJ2-5; no reliable D call. CDR3 length equals 14 residues. Germline V CDR1 and CDR2: SGHRS, YFSETQ. Trimming took 3 bases from V and 2 from J, leaving 11 bases between them. CDR3 sequence (DNA): TGCGCCAGCAGCTGGACCCAGAGGCAAGAGACCCAGTACTTC. Protein product: CASSWTQRQETQYF.

The V and J genes are TRBV18 and TRBJ2-1; D remains unclear. This CDR3 region has 14 residues. V was shortened by 2 bases and J by 9 bases, with 14 bases between the two germline ends. Germline V lookup: CDR1 KGHSH, CDR2 LQKENI. CDR3: CASSPDRPPGEQFF. In nucleotides, the CDR3 is TGTGCCAGCTCACCAGACCGTCCTCCGGGTGAGCAGTTCTTC.

The chain couples TRBV19 to TRBJ1-2, with 8 bases fitting TRBD1. V shed 8 bases, J shed 5 bases, and the junction held 1 base outside the gene matches. The CDR3 runs 11 residues. Germline V gene data show CDR1 as LNHDA and CDR2 as SQIVND (reference sequence). The CDR3 protein is CASDRGYGYTF. For the CDR3, the DNA is TGTGCCAGTGACAGGGGATATGGCTACACCTTC.

Ten or more counts support this clonotype. The rearrangement uses TRBV11-1 and TRBJ1-1, with TRBD1 as a possible D gene (5 bases). The CDR3 loop spans 16 amino acids. V was pared by 4 bases and J by 3 bases, with 18 bases between. The germline gives CDR1 SGHAT, CDR2 FQDESV (reference sequence). The DNA of the CDR3 is TGTGCCAGCAGCTCTACTTTAGGGGTCGGGGACACTGAAGCTTTCTTT. Protein: CASSSTLGVGDTEAFF.

This clonotype was recorded many times. This chain joins TRBV7-9 and TRBJ2-7, with D possibly called TRBD1 or TRBD2 (5 bases each). This CDR3 contains 15 residues. Trimming stripped 1 base from V and 1 base from J, with 11 bases between. Germline CDR1 SEHNR, CDR2 FQNEAQ (reference sequence). CDR3 loop: CASSLVDEGSYEQYF. In DNA, the CDR3 is TGTGCCAGCAGCTTAGTAGACGAGGGGTCCTACGAGCAGTACTTC.

There are many counts of this clonotype. This sequence joins TRBV20-1 and TRBJ2-6; D unresolved. This CDR3 has 15 residues. V was cut by 0 bases and J by 0 bases, with 6 bases left in between. Germline CDR1 reads DFQATT; CDR2 reads SNEGSKA (reference sequence). CDR3 bases: TGCAGTGCTAGAGATCTCATCTCTGGGGCCAACGTCCTGACTTTC. It is translated as CSARDLISGANVLTF.

Concerning this clonotype: Just one base apart from a much larger clone, this may be a read error. The chain employs TRBV7-9 and TRBJ2-7, with no clear D. The V gene's germline CDR1 is SEHNR and CDR2 FQNEAQ (reference sequence). V was trimmed by 0 bases and J by 5 bases, leaving 5 bases between them. The CDR3 has 12 amino acids. This CDR3 is CASSLAAHEQYF. The CDR3 region has the DNA TGTGCCAGCAGCTTAGCGGCACACGAGCAGTACTTC. Full variable domain (missing parts from reference TRBV7-9 and TRBJ2-7): DTGVSQNPRHKITKRGQNVTFRCDPISEHNRLYWYRQTLGQGPEFLTYFQNEAQLEKSRLLSDRFSAERPKGSFSTLEIQRTEQGDSAMYLCASSLAAHEQYFGPGTRLTVT.

This clonotype came up a few times. The V and J genes are TRBV11-2 and TRBJ1-1, with unresolved D. The V gene lost 0 bases and the J gene lost 0 bases, with 11 bases spanning the gap. The CDR3 is 16 residues long. CDR1 is SGHAT, CDR2 FQNNGV, per germline. The CDR3 spells CASSLDSHRLNTEAFF. The CDR3 nucleotides are TGTGCCAGCAGCTTAGATTCCCATAGACTGAACACTGAAGCTTTCTTT.

This clonotype was detected many times. An end of the junction differs from the germline gene, which may be a read error. The chain couples TRBV11-3 to TRBJ2-3, with TRBD2 matching over 7 bases. CDR1 is SGHNT, CDR2 YENEEA, per germline. The CDR3 is 14 amino acids. Here the CDR3 reads CASSLVGGPDTRYF. The CDR3 DNA reads as TGTGCCAGCAGCTTAGTGGGAGGGCCAGATACGCGGTATTTT.

This clonotype was seen many times. This chain joins TRBV4-1 and TRBJ2-2, with 12 bases that match TRBD1. Trimming took 6 bases from V and 8 from J; bases not matched to a gene: 7. The CDR3 extends over 15 amino acids. Germline V gives CDR1 MGHRA, CDR2 YSYEKL. The CDR3 DNA reads as TGCGCCAGCAGGCCTCGGGACAGGGGGCCTGGGGAGCTGTTTTTT. Encoded protein: CASRPRDRGPGELFF.

This clonotype has at least ten counts. CDR3 DNA: TGTGCCAGCACTAGGCTCGGTTTTAATCAGCCCCAGCATTTT. It is translated as CASTRLGFNQPQHF. This sequence joins TRBV6-1 and TRBJ1-5, with D unclear. CDR1 is MNHNS and CDR2 is SASEGT in the germline V gene. Trimming shortened V by 7 bases and J by 4 bases, and 14 bases separated the two germline ends. This CDR3 is 14 amino acids long.

There are many counts of this clonotype. J is TRBJ2-3 and V is TRBV28; TRBD2 agrees at 9 bases. CDR1 and CDR2 from the germline V gene are MDHEN and SYDVKM. CDR3 length: 16 residues. The ends lost 2 bases at V and 4 bases at J; junction bases unmatched: 7. CDR3 sequence (DNA): TGTGCCAGCAGTTTAGTGTTAGCGGGAGTGGCAGATACGCAGTATTTT. Its translation is CASSLVLAGVADTQYF.

At least ten counts were recorded for this clonotype. This rearrangement joins TRBV28 to TRBJ2-5; TRBD1 matches at 9 bases. Germline V gives CDR1 MDHEN, CDR2 SYDVKM. The CDR3 is 14 amino acids. J lost 3 bases, V lost 7 bases, and 6 bases had no gene match. The CDR3 bases are TGTGCCAGCATGGGACAGGGAGGGAAAGAGACCCAGTACTTC. Translating gives CASMGQGGKETQYF.